This T cell receptor beta chain was captured in a study of neurological immune-mediated disorders. Ten or more counts support this clonotype. Its specificity is unknown. V lost 10 bases to trimming and J lost 2 bases, with 18 bases between them. CDR1 ENHRY and CDR2 SYGVKD come from the germline V gene. The CDR3 is 14 residues long. Study-level findings and limits: Any association between clinical or MRI features and the multiple sclerosis repertoire cluster was absent. One related-CDR3 cluster, identified by phylogenetic grouping, held the repertoires of 18 of 34 multiple sclerosis patients and was a possible signature. The greatest TCR clonal expansion occurred in HTLV-1-associated myelopathy and the least in multiple sclerosis, which fell below healthy controls.

The cDNA came from 5'RACE, which used 10-nucleotide random UMIs. TCRdb processed the 5' RACE reads anew with MiXCR; each CDR3 protein has one entry. This table has more than 45,000 distinct CDR3 sequences, around 3.4% appearing once. Sequenced: PBMCs. The TCR comes from a woman in her 30s with multiple sclerosis. The chain combines TRBV10-3 with TRBJ2-7; D possibly corresponds to TRBD1 (5 bases). As DNA, the CDR3 is TGTGCCACAAAAAAAGGGGCAGTCACCTACGAGCAGTACTTC. Translating it yields CATKKGAVTYEQYF.